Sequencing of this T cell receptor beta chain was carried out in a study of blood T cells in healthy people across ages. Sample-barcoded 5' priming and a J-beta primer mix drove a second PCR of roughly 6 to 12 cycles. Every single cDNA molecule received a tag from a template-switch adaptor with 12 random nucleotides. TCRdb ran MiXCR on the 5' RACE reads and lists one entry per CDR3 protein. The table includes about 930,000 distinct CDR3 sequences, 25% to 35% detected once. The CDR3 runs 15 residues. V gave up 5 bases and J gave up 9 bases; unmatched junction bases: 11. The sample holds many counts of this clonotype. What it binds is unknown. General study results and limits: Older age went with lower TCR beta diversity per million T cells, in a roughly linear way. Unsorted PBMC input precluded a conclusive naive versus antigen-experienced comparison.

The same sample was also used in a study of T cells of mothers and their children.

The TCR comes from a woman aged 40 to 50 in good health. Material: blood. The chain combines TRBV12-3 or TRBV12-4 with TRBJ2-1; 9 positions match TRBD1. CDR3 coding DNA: TGTGCCAGCAGTCCCGCCGGGACAGGGAAGGGTGAGCAGTTCTTC. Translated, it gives CASSPAGTGKGEQFF.